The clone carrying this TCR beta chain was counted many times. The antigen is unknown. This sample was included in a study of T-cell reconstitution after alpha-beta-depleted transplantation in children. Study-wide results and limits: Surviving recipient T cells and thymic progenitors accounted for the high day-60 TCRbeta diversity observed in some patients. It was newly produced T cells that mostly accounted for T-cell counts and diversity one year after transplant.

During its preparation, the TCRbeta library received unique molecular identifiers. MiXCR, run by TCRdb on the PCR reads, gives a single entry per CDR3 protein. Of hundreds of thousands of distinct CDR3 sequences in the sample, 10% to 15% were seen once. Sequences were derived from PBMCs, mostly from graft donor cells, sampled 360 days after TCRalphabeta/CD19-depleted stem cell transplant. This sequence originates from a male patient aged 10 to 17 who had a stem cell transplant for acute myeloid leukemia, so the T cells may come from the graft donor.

As DNA, the CDR3 is TGCAGCGTTCGGCCGGGACTAGCGGGAGCCCTCGAGCAGTACTTC. Translation: CSVRPGLAGALEQYF. This chain joins TRBV29-1 and TRBJ2-7; 14 bases are a match to TRBD2. Germline-derived CDR1 and CDR2 are SQVTM and ANQGSEA. Unmatched junction bases numbered 9, after V lost 5 bases and J lost 6 bases. This CDR3 has 15 residues.